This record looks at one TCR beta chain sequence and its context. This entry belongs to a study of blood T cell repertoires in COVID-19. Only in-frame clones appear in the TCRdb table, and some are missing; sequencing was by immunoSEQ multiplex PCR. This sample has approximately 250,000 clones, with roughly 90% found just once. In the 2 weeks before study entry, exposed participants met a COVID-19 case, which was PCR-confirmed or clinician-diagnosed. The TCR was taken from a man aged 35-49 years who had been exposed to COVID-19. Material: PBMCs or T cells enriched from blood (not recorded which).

In DNA form, the CDR3 reads TGTGCCAGCAGTGATTTAGCGGGAAAGTACAATGAGCAGTTCTTC. Its translation: CASSDLAGKYNEQFF. The V and J genes are TRBV25-1 and TRBJ2-1; 8 bases line up with TRBD2. From germline, CDR1 is MGHDK and CDR2 SYGVNS. CDR3 length: 15 amino acids. The junction had 5 bases not matched to a gene; V was cut back by 3 bases and J by 4 bases.